The clone carrying this T cell receptor beta chain was counted many times. Its specificity is not known. The germline V and J ends were trimmed by 4 bases and 3 bases, with 10 bases remaining between them. The CDR3 is 14 amino acids. This record belongs to a study of T cell repertoires in cytomegalovirus infection. Study conclusions and caveats: HLA-C-restricted, CMV-specific TCR beta clonotypes were dominant ex vivo.

TCRdb re-called the reads through MiXCR, storing one row per CDR3 protein. The table includes a few hundred thousand distinct CDR3 sequences, 9.5% detected once. This clonotype was sampled from a human donor in good health (CMV status not recorded). Some clones in this sample may be carry-over from other donors' samples. The specimen was PBMCs. The chain recombines TRBV12-3 or TRBV12-4 with TRBJ1-5; a weak D match, TRBD1 (5 bases). Here the CDR3 DNA reads TGTGCCAGCAGTTCGGGACTCAACAATCAGCCCCAGCATTTT. Translating it yields CASSSGLNNQPQHF.